This TCR beta chain was sequenced during a study of OX40 agonist ivuxolimab in advanced cancers. Points on this clone: Its antigen is not identified.

Study results and limitations: With doses of 0.1 to 3.0 mg/kg, CD4+ and CD8+ blood T cells had undergone clonal expansion by week 6. No determination was made of the antigen specificity of the expanded peripheral T cells.

Sequenced by immunoSEQ multiplex PCR; TCRdb stores in-frame clones only, minus some. The sample lists 77,000 or so clones, 75% to 90% seen once, with 2% to 2.5% in the top ten. Here the sequenced sample was CD4+ or CD8+ T cells sorted from blood, taken in a trial of the OX40 agonist ivuxolimab. The receptor comes from an adult with an advanced solid tumor such as melanoma, head and neck, liver or kidney cancer.

In nucleotides, the CDR3 is TGTGCCAGCATAGGAGACAGGGGTCTCTACGAGCAGTACTTC. Protein: CASIGDRGLYEQYF. This chain links TRBV2 with TRBJ2-7, with TRBD1 matching 8 bases. Germline CDR1 is SNHLY and CDR2 is FYNNEI. The V gene end was trimmed by 7 bases and the J gene end by 3 bases; junction bases not matched to a gene: 8. CDR3 length equals 14 residues.